Listed below are T cell receptor beta chains from one sample, sequenced in a study of CD8+ T cells in alopecia areata. Libraries were prepared by immunoSEQ multiplex PCR; TCRdb keeps only in-frame clonotypes and omits some of them. Here the sample spans roughly 190,000 clones, around 56% being singletons. The sequencing used CD4+ T cells sorted from blood, collected at week 4, from a patient treated with tofacitinib. The source of these receptors is a human donor with alopecia areata. Both conserved end residues are trimmed from each CDR3. Fields, in order: V gene, J gene, clone size, CDR3 protein. Only some rows state a clone size, as once, few, many or a class for expanded clones.

TRBV30,TRBJ1-1,NA,AWSVNTGAEAF
TRBV4-3,TRBJ1-2,once,ASSQEGDYT
TRBV5-1,TRBJ2-7,NA,ASSLSPYGTGGYEQY
TRBV2,TRBJ1-5,NA,ASSDNSPGGQPQH
TRBV29-1,TRBJ1-2,NA,SVQGLQGMDYGYT
TRBV2,TRBJ1-2,NA,ASSEETGIYGYT
TRBV6-1,TRBJ2-1,NA,ASSEALQGARYNEQF
TRBV2,TRBJ1-5,many,ASSAGNQPQH
TRBV9,TRBJ1-2,few,ASSPQIRDLGEGYT
TRBV6-6,TRBJ2-7,once,ASSYVIRGEQY
TRBV30,TRBJ1-2,NA,ASSSGGRPYGYT
TRBV29-1,TRBJ2-1,NA,SVGYTAYNEQF
TRBV29-1,TRBJ2-3,NA,SVEGGLGTDTQY
TRBV18,TRBJ2-3,NA,ASSPPSTDTQY
TRBV29-1,TRBJ2-5,NA,SVRGSTKETQY
TRBV7-2,TRBJ1-2,once,ASSLDSGIGYT
TRBV29-1,TRBJ2-4,NA,SARGAGKAKNIQY
TRBV29-1,TRBJ1-3,once,SVPGQGANTIY
TRBV20-1,TRBJ2-7,NA,SARGTGEQY
TRBV7-9,TRBJ2-7,NA,ASSYQGYEQY
TRBV29-1,TRBJ2-1,few,SVEDRGTINEQF
TRBV11-2,TRBJ2-7,few,ASSLDLSGSYEQY
TRBV10-3,TRBJ1-5,few,ASRGSGNQPQH
TRBV30,TRBJ2-1,NA,AWTQGAGQQF
TRBV6-6,TRBJ2-2,NA,ASEASGRKTGELF
TRBV28,TRBJ1-2,few,ASSLRRTSYT
TRBV9,TRBJ2-7,few,ASSVGPQGETYEQY
TRBV4-1,TRBJ1-2,NA,ASSQMGPFYYGYT
TRBV7-6,TRBJ1-5,NA,ASSVGGFNQPQH
TRBV10-3,TRBJ1-2,few,AISESVIGYT
TRBV28,TRBJ2-5,once,ASSLATPAETQY
TRBV2,TRBJ2-7,NA,ASSAEQGAYEQY
TRBV29-1,TRBJ2-7,NA,SVSTAGNYEQY
TRBV6-6,TRBJ2-7,NA,ASSPVPGQRYEQY
TRBV5-1,TRBJ2-2,NA,ASSSGVADYTGELF
TRBV5-6,TRBJ1-5,few,ASSFRDRNQPQH
TRBV29-1,TRBJ2-7,few,SVFPLAGGNKQY
TRBV4-3,TRBJ2-7,NA,ASSQGSGYEQY
TRBV29-1,TRBJ2-3,NA,SVRTGLASTDTQY
TRBV30,TRBJ2-5,NA,AWSKETQY
TRBV7-2,TRBJ2-7,few,ASSTRTSGTQEQY
TRBV2,TRBJ1-5,NA,ASRRTGGSGQPQH
TRBV29-1,TRBJ2-1,few,SVEGGWALDEQF
TRBV7-2,TRBJ2-5,NA,ASSPSRWEVQY
TRBV19,TRBJ2-3,few,ASSRPEGGQY
TRBV7-2,TRBJ2-7,few,ASSRYGDDYEQY
TRBV7-9,TRBJ1-2,NA,ASSSGGGDYGYT
TRBV5-1,TRBJ2-2,few,ASSFGSIGSGELF